A selection of T cell receptor beta chains follows, all from one sample in a study of T cells in localized non-small cell lung cancer. TCRdb's table, derived via immunoSEQ multiplex PCR, lists solely in-frame clones and lacks some. The table includes 65,000 to 95,000 clones, around 80% detected once. This material consisted of PBMCs, taken before any cancer treatment. Receptors were obtained from a man between 40 and 69 years old with stage II squamous cell lung carcinoma. CDR3s include the opening cysteine and the closing phenylalanine or tryptophan. Each record gives: clone size, D gene, J gene, V gene, CDR3 protein, CDR3 DNA. D genes are given only for firm matches. Part of the rows lack a size; the others show once, few, many or a class for expanded clones.

>.|TRBD2|TRBJ2-7|TRBV7-2
CASSHRTSGDYEQYF
TGTGCCAGCAGCCACAGGACTAGCGGAGATTACGAGCAGTACTTC
>.|.|TRBJ2-2|TRBV11-2
CASSFSGDTGELFF
TGTGCCAGCAGCTTTTCAGGGGACACCGGGGAGCTGTTTTTT
>.|.|TRBJ2-5|TRBV30
CAWSEYGLPGETQYF
TGTGCCTGGAGTGAGTACGGGCTTCCTGGGGAGACCCAGTACTTC
>.|.|TRBJ1-4|TRBV6-6
CASIPTENEKLFF
TGTGCCAGCATTCCAACAGAGAATGAAAAACTGTTTTTT
>.|TRBD1|TRBJ1-2|TRBV5-4
CASSPGQGRGYTF
TGTGCCAGCAGCCCGGGACAGGGGCGCGGCTACACCTTC
>few|TRBD2|TRBJ2-7|TRBV6-1
CASSEGRERSYEQYF
TGTGCCAGCAGTGAAGGGCGGGAGCGCTCCTACGAGCAGTACTTC
>.|.|TRBJ1-6|TRBV7-9
CASSLVRGANWNSPLHF
TGTGCCAGCAGCTTAGTACGGGGTGCAAACTGGAATTCACCCCTCCACTTT
>.|.|TRBJ1-2|TRBV4-1
CASSQGLAGARGYTF
TGCGCCAGCAGCCAAGGGTTGGCGGGCGCCCGCGGCTACACCTTC
>.|.|TRBJ2-7|TRBV14
CASSQGVKKSSYEQYF
TGTGCCAGCAGCCAAGGAGTGAAGAAGAGCTCCTACGAGCAGTACTTC
>.|TRBD1|TRBJ2-7|TRBV6-5
CASRPTGSNEQYF
TGTGCCAGCAGACCGACAGGGAGCAACGAGCAGTACTTC
>once|.|TRBJ1-2|TRBV6-1
CASWDGTYGYTF
TGTGCCAGCTGGGACGGCACCTATGGCTACACCTTC
>.|TRBD1|TRBJ1-5|TRBV27
CASSARQGRGNQPQHF
TGTGCCAGCAGTGCCCGACAGGGTCGGGGCAATCAGCCCCAGCATTTT
>.|TRBD1|TRBJ1-2|TRBV10-3
CAIRQGQGGGYTF
TGTGCCATCAGACAGGGACAGGGTGGTGGCTACACCTTC
>.|TRBD2|TRBJ2-7|TRBV7-3
CASSLGAGREQYF
TGTGCCAGCAGCTTAGGGGCCGGGAGGGAGCAGTACTTC
>.|TRBD2|TRBJ2-2|TRBV6-5
CASSLNAGDTGELFF
TGTGCCAGCAGCCTAAACGCGGGAGACACCGGGGAGCTGTTTTTT
>once|.|TRBJ2-1|TRBV9
CASSGDSAIQFF
TGTGCCAGCAGCGGGGACTCCGCAATCCAGTTCTTC
>.|TRBD1|TRBJ1-1|TRBV5-6
CASSFMTGWTEAFF
TGTGCCAGCAGCTTTATGACAGGGTGGACTGAAGCTTTCTTT
>.|TRBD2|TRBJ2-1|TRBV6-4
CASSVSGRAYNEQFF
TGTGCCAGCAGTGTTAGCGGGAGGGCCTACAATGAGCAGTTCTTC
>.|TRBD2|TRBJ2-7|TRBV11-2
CASSNRGSGNSYEQYF
TGTGCCAGCAGCAACCGGGGTAGCGGGAACTCCTACGAGCAGTACTTC
>many|TRBD1|TRBJ1-6|TRBV2
CASRIRQGHSPLHF
TGTGCCAGCAGGATCAGACAGGGCCATTCACCCCTCCACTTT